Listed here are 28 T cell receptor beta chains from one sample, sequenced in a study of cytomegalovirus exposure and HLA in healthy donors. Primers included in the PCR were 60 Vbeta and 13 Jbeta primers. Profiling relied on immunoSEQ multiplex PCR, and the TCRdb table lists in-frame clones only, not all of them. Of about 160,000 clones listed, roughly 85% are singletons. The sample was PBMCs. The receptors were sampled from a man younger than 30 in good health and CMV-seropositive.

The V and J genes are TRBV29-1 and TRBJ1-3; no firm D call. The CDR3 length is 12 residues. V lost 7 bases, J lost 0 bases, and 7 bases lay in between. Germline-derived CDR1 and CDR2 are SQVTM and ANQGSEA. The CDR3 bases are TGCAGCGGTATTAGCTCTGGAAACACCATATATTTT. Its translation is CSGISSGNTIYF.

V and J are TRBV14 and TRBJ1-1; 9 bases fit TRBD1. In germline, CDR1 is SGHDN, CDR2 FVKESK. The CDR3 has 15 residues. V trimming: 4 bases; J trimming: 0 bases; junction bases outside the gene matches: 3. The CDR3 protein is CASSLGQGLNTEAFF. The CDR3 nucleotides are TGTGCCAGCAGCCTGGGACAGGGTTTGAACACTGAAGCTTTCTTT.

This clone showed up just a few times. CDR3: CATSRGQGNEKLFF. CDR3 DNA: TGTGCCACCAGCAGAGGGCAGGGGAATGAAAAACTGTTTTTT. V usage is TRBV15 and J usage is TRBJ1-4; tentatively, D is TRBD1 (6 bases). CDR1 LNHNV and CDR2 YYDKDF come from the germline V gene (reference sequence). Trimming removed 1 base at V and 5 bases at J, with 8 bases between. The CDR3 spans 14 residues.

The V call is TRBV6-6, the J call TRBJ2-7; TRBD1 matches 8 bases. CDR3 length equals 11 residues. Germline-derived CDR1 and CDR2 are MNHNY and SVGAGI (reference sequence). V shed 0 bases and J 12 bases; nucleotides not matched to a gene: 1. The CDR3 DNA reads as TGTGCCAGCAGTTACTCGGGACAGGTGTACTTC. Residues: CASSYSGQVYF.

This clone was seen just once. CDR3 amino acids: CASSYRGPVNEKLFF. The DNA of the CDR3 is TGTGCCAGCAGCTACAGGGGGCCAGTTAATGAAAAACTGTTTTTT. The chain joins TRBV6-4 to TRBJ1-4; 9 nucleotides align to TRBD1. V dropped 6 bases and J dropped 4; count of bases not matched to a gene: 6. Germline V gene lookup returns CDR1 MRHNA and CDR2 SNTAGT. The CDR3 is 15 residues long.

J is TRBJ1-2 and V is TRBV6-4; TRBD1 matches at 9 bases. The CDR3 runs to 14 residues. The junction had 7 bases not matched to a gene; V was cut back by 3 bases and J by 8 bases. The germline V gene has CDR1 MRHNA and CDR2 SNTAGT. CDR3 DNA: TGTGCCAGCAGTGAGAACAGGGGGCCCGGCGGCTACACCTTC. The encoded protein is CASSENRGPGGYTF.

The gene calls are TRBV5-4 and TRBJ2-7; TRBD2 aligns across 7 bases. The CDR3 has 16 residues. In germline, CDR1 is SGHNT, CDR2 YYREEE (reference sequence). Trimming cost V 0 bases and J 3 bases; bases outside gene matches: 9. The CDR3 DNA follows: TGTGCCAGCAGCTTGGGGGAGGGAACTCCGTTCTACGAGCAGTACTTC. Its protein product is CASSLGEGTPFYEQYF.

The V gene is TRBV15, the J gene TRBJ2-1; TRBD1 matches at 7 bases. CDR3 length: 17 residues. V gave up 1 base and J gave up 6 bases; unmatched junction bases: 12. Germline lookup yields CDR1 LNHNV and CDR2 YYDKDF (reference sequence). In DNA, the CDR3 is TGTGCCACCAGCAGAGGAAACCGACAGTCAGGGGGCAATGAGCAGTTCTTC. Protein sequence: CATSRGNRQSGGNEQFF.

This chain links TRBV6-5 with TRBJ1-1; 7 positions agree with TRBD1. Germline-derived CDR1 and CDR2 are MNHEY and SVGAGI. J was trimmed by 4 bases and V by 6 bases; bases with no gene match: 8. The CDR3 covers 14 residues. The CDR3, as DNA: TGTGCCAGCAGAAGACAGGGTTGGTTCACTGAAGCTTTCTTT. As protein: CASRRQGWFTEAFF.

The CDR3 is CASSFSLQGATQYF. DNA of the CDR3: TGTGCCAGCAGTTTCTCGCTACAGGGGGCAACCCAGTACTTC. J is TRBJ2-5 and V is TRBV27, with TRBD1 matching 9 bases. With V trimmed by 3 bases and J by 8 bases, 7 bases remained unmatched. The CDR3 consists of 14 residues. Looked up from germline, CDR1 is MNHEY and CDR2 is SMNVEV (reference sequence).

V and J are TRBV28 and TRBJ1-3; tentatively, D is TRBD1 (6 bases). The germline V and J ends were trimmed by 5 bases and 6 bases, with 14 bases remaining between them. Germline values: CDR1 MDHEN, CDR2 SYDVKM. This CDR3 spans 14 amino acids. The CDR3 reads CASSLDRLLNTIYF. The CDR3 DNA follows: TGTGCCAGCAGTCTTGACAGGTTGCTAAACACCATATATTTT. The full variable domain, its missing parts supplied by reference TRBV28 and TRBJ1-3, is DVKVTQSSRYLVKRTGEKVFLECVQDMDHENMFWYRQDPGLGLRLIYFSYDVKMKEKGDIPEGYSVSREKKERFSLILESASTNQTSMYLCASSLDRLLNTIYFGEGSWLTVV.

J is TRBJ2-6 and V is TRBV7-3, with 7 bases fitting TRBD2. Per germline, CDR1 SGHTA and CDR2 FQGTGA. With 5 bases clipped from V and 2 bases from J, the junction kept 3 bases outside the gene matches. The CDR3 is 15 residues long. CDR3 coding DNA: TGTGCCAGCAGCCGGGGGGAAGCTGGGGCCAACGTCCTGACTTTC. Its protein is CASSRGEAGANVLTF.

The rearrangement uses TRBV11-1 and TRBJ2-1; D not certain. This CDR3 is built from 15 residues. Germline V CDR1 and CDR2: SGHAT, FQDESV (reference sequence). V shed 2 bases and J shed 0 bases, with 8 bases lying between them. CDR3 in amino acids: CASSLTQSSYNEQFF. The CDR3 coding sequence is TGTGCCAGCAGCTTAACTCAAAGCTCCTACAATGAGCAGTTCTTC. Full variable domain (remainder filled in from reference TRBV11-1 and TRBJ2-1): EAEVAQSPRYKITEKSQAVAFWCDPISGHATLYWYRQILGQGPELLVQFQDESVVDDSQLPKDRFSAERLKGVDSTLKIQPAELGDSAMYLCASSLTQSSYNEQFFGPGTRLTVL.

Regarding this clone: The junction shows a germline mismatch at one end, possibly a read error. This rearrangement joins TRBV7-6 to TRBJ2-5; D perhaps matches TRBD2 (7 bases). In germline, CDR1 is SGHVS, CDR2 FNYEAQ. This CDR3 comprises 12 residues. The CDR3 DNA is TGTGCCAGCAGCCACCGGGGGGCGACCATGGACTTC. This translates into CASSHRGATMDF.

V gene TRBV29-1 combines with J gene TRBJ1-3, with D unresolved. The CDR3 extends over 14 amino acids. Trimming removed 4 bases from V and 0 bases from J, with 10 bases in between. Germline CDR1 and CDR2: SQVTM and ANQGSEA. CDR3 nucleotides: TGCAGCGTTGTGGTCGGTCTCTCTGGAAACACCATATATTTT. Residues: CSVVVGLSGNTIYF.

The chain joins TRBV7-2 to TRBJ1-6, with TRBD1 matching 9 bases. CDR1 SGHTA and CDR2 FQGNSA come from the germline V gene. The CDR3 extends over 16 amino acids. Trimming removed 1 base from V and 10 bases from J; junction bases left unmatched: 8. The CDR3 DNA is TGTGCCAGCAGCTTAGACGGGACAGGGTCGGGATCACCCCTCCACTTT. Protein product: CASSLDGTGSGSPLHF.

The V gene is TRBV5-6, the J gene TRBJ2-4, with 7 bases aligning to TRBD2. The CDR3 length is 15 residues. V trimming: 1 base; J trimming: 0 bases; junction bases outside the gene matches: 1. Germline assignment: CDR1 SGHDT and CDR2 YYEEEE. CDR3 sequence: CASSLSGIAKNIQYF. CDR3 coding DNA: TGTGCCAGCAGCTTGAGCGGGATAGCCAAAAACATTCAGTACTTC.

This chain links TRBV28 with TRBJ1-2, with TRBD1 identical over 7 bases. The CDR3 loop spans 13 amino acids. Germline assignment: CDR1 MDHEN and CDR2 SYDVKM. The junction had 3 bases not matched to a gene; V was cut back by 5 bases and J by 3 bases. The CDR3 loop is CASSGGQHYGYTF. The DNA for the CDR3 is TGTGCCAGCAGTGGGGGACAGCACTATGGCTACACCTTC.

The chain joins TRBV5-4 to TRBJ1-1, with TRBD1 matching over 7 bases. With V trimmed by 6 bases and J by 0 bases, 14 bases remained unmatched. CDR1 is SGHNT and CDR2 is YYREEE in the germline V gene (reference sequence). The CDR3 totals 17 residues. The CDR3 sequence is CASTLGGPVRVNTEAFF. The CDR3 DNA is TGTGCCAGCACTTTAGGGGGCCCCGTGAGGGTGAACACTGAAGCTTTCTTT.

CDR3 DNA: TGCGCCAGCAGCCAAGATCTACTAGCCCGCGAGCAGTTCTTC. Protein sequence: CASSQDLLAREQFF. The chain employs TRBV4-3 and TRBJ2-1; weak D call: TRBD2 (6 bases). The CDR3 covers 14 residues. V dropped 0 bases and J dropped 10 bases, with 13 bases sitting between them. Germline V gene lookup returns CDR1 LGHNA and CDR2 YSLEER.

The CDR3 nucleotides are TGTGCCAGCAGCGTGGGGACAGGGCCCCTGCTTGGGAATTCACCCCTCCACTTT. This encodes CASSVGTGPLLGNSPLHF. This chain connects TRBV9 to TRBJ1-6; 9 bases agree with TRBD1. The germline V gene has CDR1 SGDLS and CDR2 YYNGEE. V was pared by 2 bases and J by 7 bases, with 13 bases of the junction left unmatched. The CDR3 consists of 18 residues.

This sequence joins TRBV7-2 and TRBJ2-3; 9 nucleotides align to TRBD2. This CDR3 contains 16 residues. V gave up 6 bases and J gave up 6 bases; unmatched junction bases: 13. Per germline, CDR1 SGHTA and CDR2 FQGNSA. The CDR3 protein is CASSVGAGGRLDTQYF. The DNA of the CDR3 is TGTGCCAGCAGTGTCGGAGCGGGGGGACGCTTGGATACGCAGTATTTT. The entire variable domain, with the rest obtained from reference TRBV7-2 and TRBJ2-3, is as follows: GAGVSQSPSNKVTEKGKDVELRCDPISGHTALYWYRQSLGQGLEFLIYFQGNSAPDKSGLPSDRFSAERTGGSVSTLTIQRTQQEDSAVYLCASSVGAGGRLDTQYFGPGTRLTVL.

The chain employs TRBV4-3 and TRBJ2-5, with no clear D. There are 15 residues in the CDR3. Trimming removed 4 bases at V and 5 bases at J, with 17 bases between. Germline CDR1 is LGHNA and CDR2 is YSLEER. CDR3 sequence (DNA): TGCGCCAGCAGCCGAGTCTGGAACCTCGGGGAGACCCAGTACTTC. Protein sequence: CASSRVWNLGETQYF.

J is TRBJ1-5 and V is TRBV6-5; 7 positions match TRBD1. The V gene's germline CDR1 is MNHEY and CDR2 SVGAGI. The V segment lost 5 bases and the J segment 3 bases; nucleotides outside the gene matches: 4. This CDR3 region has 14 residues. The DNA of the CDR3 is TGTGCCAGCAGTCGACAGGGTCCCAATCAGCCCCAGCATTTT. Protein product: CASSRQGPNQPQHF.

CDR3 DNA sequence: TGTGCCAGCAGCTTAGTTGCGGGGGGTCAGCCCCAGCATTTT. This encodes CASSLVAGGQPQHF. V gene TRBV7-2 combines with J gene TRBJ1-5; D may be TRBD1 (5 bases). Trimming took 1 base from V and 6 from J, leaving 10 bases between them. The length of the CDR3 is 14 residues. Germline V gene sequence: CDR1 SGHTA, CDR2 FQGNSA.

V usage is TRBV4-3 and J usage is TRBJ2-5; TRBD2 matches at 8 bases. This CDR3 is built from 16 residues. In germline, CDR1 is LGHNA, CDR2 YSLEER. J lost 5 bases, V lost 1 base, and 9 bases had no gene match. Here the CDR3 DNA reads TGCGCCAGCAGCCAAGGGACTAGCCCGGAGGTGGAGACCCAGTACTTC. Residues: CASSQGTSPEVETQYF.

The chain has TRBV9 and TRBJ1-2; TRBD1 aligns across 7 bases. From germline, CDR1 is SGDLS and CDR2 YYNGEE. J lost 4 bases, V lost 0 bases, and 9 bases had no gene match. The length of the CDR3 is 16 residues. The CDR3 nucleotides read TGTGCCAGCAGCGTAGTTGGGGACAGCTCCATCTATGGCTACACCTTC. It is translated as CASSVVGDSSIYGYTF.

This clone was observed once. This chain uses TRBV7-2 with TRBJ2-5; 14 bases line up with TRBD2. The CDR3 totals 15 residues. Germline loops: CDR1 SGHTA, CDR2 FQGNSA. V lost 5 bases, J lost 3 bases, and 2 bases stayed unmatched. The CDR3 region has the DNA TGTGCCAGCAGCAAGGGACTAGCGGGGGAAGAGACCCAGTACTTC. Its protein product is CASSKGLAGEETQYF.